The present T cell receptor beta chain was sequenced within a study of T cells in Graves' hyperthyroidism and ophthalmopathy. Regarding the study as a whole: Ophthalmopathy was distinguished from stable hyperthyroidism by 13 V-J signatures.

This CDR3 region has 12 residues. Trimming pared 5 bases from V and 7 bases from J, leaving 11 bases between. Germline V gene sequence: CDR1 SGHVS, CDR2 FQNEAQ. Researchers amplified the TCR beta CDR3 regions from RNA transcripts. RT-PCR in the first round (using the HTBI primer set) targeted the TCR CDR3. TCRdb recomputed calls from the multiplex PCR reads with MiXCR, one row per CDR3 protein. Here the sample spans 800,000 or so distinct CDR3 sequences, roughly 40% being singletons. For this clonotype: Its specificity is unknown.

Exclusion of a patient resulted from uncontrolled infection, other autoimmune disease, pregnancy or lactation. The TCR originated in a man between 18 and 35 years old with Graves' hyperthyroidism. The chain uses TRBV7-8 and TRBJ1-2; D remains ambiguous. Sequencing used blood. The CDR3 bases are TGTGCCAGCAGCCCGGGAGAGGGTGGCTACACCTTC. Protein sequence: CASSPGEGGYTF.